These 4 T cell receptor beta chains originate from one sample sequenced in a study of cytomegalovirus exposure and HLA in healthy donors. PCR amplification relied on 60 Vbeta primers (plus 13 Jbeta primers). Method: immunoSEQ multiplex PCR; TCRdb's copy keeps in-frame clones and lacks some. The sample holds over 200,000 clones, 85% to 90% seen once. The sample comprised PBMCs. Receptors originate from a woman aged 18-29 years in good health and CMV-seronegative.

The genes are TRBV7-9 and TRBJ2-1; D perhaps matches TRBD2 (7 bases). The CDR3 is 15 residues long. Trimming removed 5 bases from V and 9 bases from J, with 20 bases in between. Germline V gene lookup returns CDR1 SEHNR and CDR2 FQNEAQ (reference sequence). The CDR3 DNA is TGTGCCAGCAGCCCTTTGGCGTACAGGGAGGGTGAGCAGTTCTTC. This codes for CASSPLAYREGEQFF. Complete variable domain (other parts from reference TRBV7-9 and TRBJ2-1): DTGVSQNPRHKITKRGQNVTFRCDPISEHNRLYWYRQTLGQGPEFLTYFQNEAQLEKSRLLSDRFSAERPKGSFSTLEIQRTEQGDSAMYLCASSPLAYREGEQFFGPGTRLTVL.

V gene TRBV9 combines with J gene TRBJ1-1, with D possibly being TRBD1 (6 bases). The CDR3 is 13 residues long. With 5 bases removed from V and 3 bases from J, the gap between germline ends came to 11 bases. CDR1 SGDLS and CDR2 YYNGEE come from the germline V gene. The CDR3 nucleotides are TGTGCCAGCAGTCGAGGGGGAGACACTGAAGCTTTCTTT. Translating gives CASSRGGDTEAFF.

The CDR3 loop is CASSPSGTQETQYF. In DNA form, the CDR3 reads TGTGCCAGCAGTCCTAGCGGGACCCAAGAGACCCAGTACTTC. This chain links TRBV7-9 with TRBJ2-5; 9 nucleotides agree with TRBD2. V shed 6 bases and J 1 base; nucleotides not matched to a gene: 3. Germline values: CDR1 SEHNR, CDR2 FQNEAQ (reference sequence). The CDR3 extends over 14 amino acids.

The chain links TRBV4-3 to TRBJ2-1, with 7 bases matching TRBD2. The length of the CDR3 is 15 residues. In germline, CDR1 is LGHNA, CDR2 YSLEER. J lost 3 bases, V lost 4 bases, and 6 bases had no gene match. CDR3 nucleotides: TGCGCCAGCAGCCTCCATCTAGCGGTCTACAATGAGCAGTTCTTC. It codes for CASSLHLAVYNEQFF.